This T cell receptor (beta chain) is drawn from a study of cytomegalovirus exposure and HLA in healthy donors. Study conclusions and caveats: In vitro experiments confirmed that a few CMV-associated chains were specific for CMV antigens.

The length of the CDR3 is 14 residues. V was cut by 4 bases and J by 6 bases, with 13 bases left in between. Germline V lookup: CDR1 LNHDA, CDR2 SQIVND (reference sequence). Concerning this clone: The antigen remains unidentified.

The data were produced by immunoSEQ multiplex PCR, yet TCRdb's version contains in-frame clones alone and is incomplete. The sample records 170,000 or so clones, about 80% being singletons. What was sequenced was PBMCs. The receptor was derived from a woman younger than 35 in good health and CMV-seropositive. The V gene is TRBV19, the J gene TRBJ2-4; D possibly corresponds to TRBD1 (6 bases). This CDR3 reads CASSTGQNRNIQYF. The CDR3 DNA reads TGTGCCAGTAGTACAGGACAGAACAGAAACATTCAGTACTTC.